These 15 T cell receptor beta chains share one sample of origin, sequenced in a study of beta chain features in type 1 diabetes. The whole isolated RNA underwent reverse transcription, so sequencing captured expressed TCRB transcripts. Clones were read by immunoSEQ multiplex PCR, and TCRdb kept only the in-frame ones, dropping some. The sample includes over 350,000 clones, less than 15% of them seen just once. Material: naive CD4+ T cells from blood. The receptors stem from a woman aged 18 to 35 in good health.

This clone was counted a few times. The chain carries TRBV7-9 and TRBJ2-3; the match to TRBD2 covers 8 bases. V trimming: 4 bases; J trimming: 4 bases; junction bases outside the gene matches: 7. The CDR3 is 15 amino acids. Germline assignment: CDR1 SEHNR and CDR2 FQNEAQ (reference sequence). CDR3 bases: TGTGCCAGCAGCTCGGGCGGGAGGATCTCAGATACGCAGTATTTT. Encoded protein: CASSSGGRISDTQYF.

The rearrangement links TRBV7-6 to TRBJ2-1; 9 nucleotides agree with TRBD1. CDR3 size: 15 residues. Per the germline V gene, CDR1 is SGHVS and CDR2 is FNYEAQ. V was clipped by 5 bases and J by 8 bases; unmatched bases: 10. The CDR3 sequence is CASSLRQGVWDEQFF. CDR3 coding DNA: TGTGCCAGCAGCCTAAGACAGGGGGTATGGGATGAGCAGTTCTTC.

A few counts support this clone. The chain couples TRBV7-2 to TRBJ1-3; 7 bases match TRBD1. V was pared by 4 bases and J by 4 bases, with 7 bases of the junction left unmatched. This CDR3 comprises 15 residues. Germline V gene data show CDR1 as SGHTA and CDR2 as FQGNSA. The CDR3 nucleotides read TGTGCCAGCAGCTCCAGGGGGGAAGCCGGAAACACCATATATTTT. Amino acids: CASSSRGEAGNTIYF.

Only a few counts were recorded for this clone. This chain connects TRBV5-6 to TRBJ2-5, with 8 positions matching TRBD1. V lost 4 bases and J lost 1; bases outside the gene matches: 9. CDR1 is SGHDT and CDR2 is YYEEEE in the germline V gene. There are 16 residues in the CDR3. This CDR3 reads CASSRFRDRSQETQYF. DNA of the CDR3: TGTGCCAGCAGCAGATTCCGGGACAGGTCCCAAGAGACCCAGTACTTC. Supplemented by reference TRBV5-6 and TRBJ2-5, the full variable domain reads DAGVTQSPTHLIKTRGQQVTLRCSPKSGHDTVSWYQQALGQGPQFIFQYYEEEERQRGNFPDRFSGHQFPNYSSELNVNALLLGDSALYLCASSRFRDRSQETQYFGPGTRLLVL.

The rearrangement joins TRBV30 to TRBJ1-1; D gene unclear. Germline V gene lookup returns CDR1 GTSNPN and CDR2 SVGIG (reference sequence). The ends were cut back, 2 bases at V and 4 bases at J, with 17 bases in the middle. CDR3 length: 15 amino acids. The CDR3 DNA follows: TGTGCCTGGAGTACACGGGCGGGGATGGGCACTGAAGCTTTCTTT. Translation: CAWSTRAGMGTEAFF.

This chain links TRBV29-1 with TRBJ1-5, with D possibly matching TRBD1 (5 bases). This CDR3 spans 14 amino acids. CDR1 and CDR2 (germline): SQVTM, ANQGSEA. V shed 4 bases and J shed 1 base, with 11 bases lying between them. The CDR3 DNA reads TGCAGCGTTGTTTCAGGGAACAGCAATCAGCCCCAGCATTTT. This translates into CSVVSGNSNQPQHF.

In its sample, this clone was seen a few times. The chain links TRBV7-9 to TRBJ2-2; maybe TRBD1 (6 bases). The CDR3 extends over 13 amino acids. Germline loops: CDR1 SEHNR, CDR2 FQNEAQ (reference sequence). V lost 5 bases, J lost 4 bases, and 8 bases lay in between. The CDR3 region is CASSLTGTGELFF. Here the CDR3 DNA reads TGTGCCAGCAGCCTGACAGGCACCGGGGAGCTGTTTTTT.

J is TRBJ2-6 and V is TRBV14; D call uncertain. The CDR3 consists of 15 residues. Germline V gives CDR1 SGHDN, CDR2 FVKESK. Trimming left V 4 bases short and J 0 bases short, with 7 bases between. The CDR3 DNA follows: TGTGCCAGCAGCCCGCACAGCTCTGGGGCCAACGTCCTGACTTTC. Translation gives CASSPHSSGANVLTF.

The chain employs TRBV5-4 and TRBJ2-1; unclear D gene. The CDR3 extends over 17 amino acids. V lost 0 bases and J lost 2, with 15 bases in between. Germline V gene data show CDR1 as SGHNT and CDR2 as YYREEE (reference sequence). The CDR3 loop reads CASSLAERTTTYNEQFF. The CDR3 DNA reads TGTGCCAGCAGCTTGGCAGAGCGAACTACCACCTACAATGAGCAGTTCTTC.

The chain is built from TRBV5-1 and TRBJ2-7; TRBD2 matches at 12 bases. The length of the CDR3 is 15 residues. J gave up 1 base and V 4 bases, and 3 bases lay outside the gene matches. Germline V gene sequence: CDR1 SGHRS, CDR2 YFSETQ. The CDR3 spells CASSTGTSGSYEQYF. The CDR3 region has the DNA TGCGCCAGCAGCACAGGGACTAGCGGGTCCTACGAGCAGTACTTC.

The table lists this clone with a few counts. V and J are TRBV28 and TRBJ2-7, with TRBD2 identical over 8 bases. Germline assignment: CDR1 MDHEN and CDR2 SYDVKM. V was pared by 5 bases and J by 3 bases, with 0 bases of the junction left unmatched. This CDR3 is built from 12 residues. The CDR3: CASSSGSYEQYF. For the CDR3, the DNA is TGTGCCAGCAGTAGCGGGAGCTACGAGCAGTACTTC. Full variable domain (remainder filled in from reference TRBV28 and TRBJ2-7): DVKVTQSSRYLVKRTGEKVFLECVQDMDHENMFWYRQDPGLGLRLIYFSYDVKMKEKGDIPEGYSVSREKKERFSLILESASTNQTSMYLCASSSGSYEQYFGPGTRLTVT.

The V gene is TRBV30, the J gene TRBJ2-6; no firm D call. Looked up from germline, CDR1 is GTSNPN and CDR2 is SVGIG (reference sequence). The CDR3 has 15 residues. V dropped 4 bases and J dropped 0 bases, with 10 bases sitting between them. The CDR3 sequence: CAWTAVPSGANVLTF. As DNA, the CDR3 is TGTGCCTGGACTGCGGTCCCCTCTGGGGCCAACGTCCTGACTTTC.

The chain is built from TRBV14 and TRBJ2-1, with 10 bases lining up with TRBD2. V shed 8 bases and J 7 bases; nucleotides not matched to a gene: 5. Looked up from germline, CDR1 is SGHDN and CDR2 is FVKESK. The CDR3 contains 13 residues. The CDR3 nucleotides are TGTGCCAGCGGGGGACTAGCGCGGAATGAGCAGTTCTTC. Translation: CASGGLARNEQFF.

This rearrangement joins TRBV25-1 to TRBJ1-1, with TRBD1 as a possible D gene (5 bases). Trimming left V 3 bases short and J 6 bases short, with 8 bases between. Per germline, CDR1 MGHDK and CDR2 SYGVNS. The CDR3 extends over 12 amino acids. The CDR3 region is CASSDRVAEAFF. CDR3 DNA: TGTGCCAGCAGTGACAGGGTCGCTGAAGCTTTCTTT.

This clone appeared a few times. The chain has TRBV14 and TRBJ1-5; 9 positions agree with TRBD1. The CDR3 has 16 residues. Germline V lookup: CDR1 SGHDN, CDR2 FVKESK. The V and J ends lost 3 bases and 4 bases, in that order; junction bases with no gene match: 7. The CDR3 region is CASSQHRGRENQPQHF. In DNA form, the CDR3 reads TGTGCCAGCAGCCAGCACAGGGGGCGTGAAAATCAGCCCCAGCATTTT.